The present T cell receptor beta chain was sequenced within a study of blood T cell repertoires in COVID-19. Study-wide background: The origin of the acute and convalescent COVID-19 samples was the United States, Italy and Spain. The analysed material was cDNA or gDNA that came from T cells, B-cell-depleted T cells, or PBMCs.

The germline V gene encodes CDR1 MDHEN and CDR2 SYDVKM. The CDR3 spans 15 residues. Trimming removed 6 bases at V and 0 bases at J, with 12 bases between. Authors' methods: It was from reference gene primer amplification that nucleated cell counts were estimated. Measured with immunoSEQ multiplex PCR; TCRdb has only the in-frame clones, and not every one. V and J calls and clone size are given by that table; D and trimming were obtained from the DNA. The sample holds just over 150,000 clones, roughly 82% seen once. The V and J genes are TRBV28 and TRBJ2-1; D is ambiguous. Input material: peripheral blood. The sequence derives from a woman aged 45-65 years with acute or convalescent COVID-19. The CDR3 reads CASRHDAVSYNEQFF. DNA for the CDR3: TGTGCCAGCAGACATGACGCGGTCTCCTACAATGAGCAGTTCTTC.